The present T cell receptor (beta chain) was sequenced within a study of T cells in Graves' hyperthyroidism and ophthalmopathy (dated by TCRdb to the late 2010s). A note on the overall study: Peripheral blood samples were taken at the time of initial diagnosis, prior to any treatment. To identify TCR V-J signatures that set the groups apart, the researchers used a discovery cohort of about a hundred patients, made up of around 40 with Graves' ophthalmopathy and 57 with stable Graves' hyperthyroidism. Prospective prediction of ophthalmopathy was tested in an independent validation cohort of fewer than 20 hyperthyroidism patients and some 17 patients who later progressed to ophthalmopathy. The 75 to 100 discovery patients were randomly divided into training and test sets at a 7:3 ratio. In roughly six Graves' hyperthyroidism patients, the study also compared T-cell repertoires from thyroid tissue with T-cell repertoires from blood. Once sampling was done, hyperthyroidism patients were given methimazole at a starting dose of 30 mg daily, whereas ophthalmopathy patients were given high-dose intravenous methylprednisolone. According to the paper, TCR Vbeta CDR3 sequencing was carried out on approximately 140 peripheral blood samples, which came from 40 to 45 ophthalmopathy, 75 to 80 hyperthyroidism and roughly 17 progressor patients. The paper as a whole reports these results and caveats: In validation, the model predicted progression to ophthalmopathy with approximately 71% sensitivity and approximately 74% specificity, a median of 6.5 months before onset. No statistical method was used to fix the sample size in advance, and group allocation was not hidden from the investigators. A model built on a 13 V-J signature distinguished ophthalmopathy from stable hyperthyroidism, reaching 85% to 90% sensitivity and 81.08% specificity in cross-validation and 80%/75% in testing. Blood samples also contained most of the expanded thyroid clonotypes (frequency above 0.001), which suggests that blood repertoires may reflect thyroid immune responses.

Stable Graves' hyperthyroidism was defined as no progression to ophthalmopathy during 18 months of follow-up. The hyperthyroidism patients were between 18 and 65 years old and newly diagnosed, with a disease duration of less than 2 months. The study excluded patients with uncontrolled infections, other autoimmune diseases, pregnancy or lactation. Diagnoses were established on the basis of clinical symptoms, serum thyroxine and TRAb, thyroid ultrasound, and orbital computed tomography. Ficoll-Paque density gradient centrifugation was used to isolate PBMCs from around 10 ml of fresh peripheral blood. Total RNA was extracted using Trizol reagent, and RNA quality was assessed on an Agilent 2100 Bioanalyzer. The germline V gene (reference sequence) gives CDR1 as MNHEY and CDR2 as SMNVEV. Trimming takes 5 bases from V and 0 bases from J, and the germline ends sit 8 bases apart. Spanning cysteine to phenylalanine, the CDR3 consists of 15 amino acids. Only the CDR3 region is kept as DNA, spanning 45 bases read in frame from base 1.

Remarks on this clonotype: No cognate antigen has been identified for it. No base-level quality is on record; no much larger clone is a single base apart.

Amplification of TCR beta CDR3 regions was carried out from RNA transcripts. The TCR CDR3 was subjected to a first round of RT-PCR using the HTBI primer set and the Qiagen OneStep RT-PCR kit. The libraries were constructed in a second round of multiplex PCR and then size-selected and purified. Libraries were sequenced paired-end with 100 bp reads on an Illumina HiSeq2000. In the source study's methods: SOAPnuke was used to process the raw data, removing reads that contained adapters or uncalled bases, had a mean Phred below 15, or lacked an exact match to the constant primer or identifier. High-quality paired reads were merged with COPE v1.2.5, and unique nucleotide sequences were defined as clonotypes. MiTCR v1.1 was used to align the clonotypes against IMGT TRBV, TRBD and TRBJ reference segments. Only V-J combinations with frequency above 0.0001, covering 99% to 99.2% of repertoires, were analysed. A TCS score was defined as the ratio of F50 (clonal expansion) to E x V (chaos), with BLOSUM62-based TCRdist applied between CDR3 peptides within each V-J. Welch's t-statistics and random forest reduced around 520 V-J features to roughly 13, which were used in a naive Bayes classifier (R e1071). In-frame beta chains were kept once TCRdb had trimmed the public reads at Q25 with fastp and called clones with MiXCR. Rows with a matching CDR3 protein are joined into one entry that keeps the most common DNA and genes. The V and J calls, along with clone size, are taken from TCRdb and not from the paper's own processing. The sample data list hundreds of thousands of distinct CDR3 sequences, and roughly a sixth of these were observed just once. The ten largest clones capture about 17% of the sample.

The sample consisted of blood. Recombination joined TRBV27 with TRBJ1-6; no D segment can be confidently identified. The source is a woman aged 18-30 years with Graves' hyperthyroidism. The DNA sequence is as follows: TGTGCCAGCAGTGGGATGAGCTCCTATAATTCACCCCTCCACTTT. It translates to CASSGMSSYNSPLHF.